These 18 T cell receptor beta chains originate from one sample sequenced in a study of T cells in localized non-small cell lung cancer. Using immunoSEQ multiplex PCR, the repertoire was profiled, and TCRdb retains in-frame clones only, with some absent. The data contain 20,000 to 30,000 clones, around 88% of them singletons. Specimen: peripheral blood, collected before any cancer treatment. The receptor source for this set is a male donor at least 60 years old with stage II squamous cell lung carcinoma.

The J gene is TRBJ2-1, the V gene TRBV29-1; D remains unclear. CDR3 length: 12 amino acids. The germline V and J ends were trimmed by 8 bases and 4 bases, with 12 bases remaining between them. Germline V gene data show CDR1 as SQVTM and CDR2 as ANQGSEA. In nucleotides, the CDR3 is TGCAGCTCAAAGTCCGGGTACAATGAGCAGTTCTTC. This translates into CSSKSGYNEQFF.

J is TRBJ1-5 and V is TRBV2; 9 nucleotides align to TRBD1. J lost 0 bases, V lost 5 bases, and 2 bases had no gene match. CDR3 length: 15 residues. Germline-derived CDR1 and CDR2 are SNHLY and FYNNEI. The CDR3 DNA sequence: TGTGCCAGCAGTATGGACAGGGGTAGCAATCAGCCCCAGCATTTT. Residues: CASSMDRGSNQPQHF.

V gene TRBV5-8 combines with J gene TRBJ2-1; D is tentatively TRBD1 or TRBD2 (8 bases each). The length of the CDR3 is 18 residues. The germline V and J ends were trimmed by 7 bases and 3 bases, with 26 bases remaining between them. Germline values: CDR1 SGHTS, CDR2 YDEGEE. The CDR3 DNA reads as TGTGCCAGCTCAGCTAAGCGGGGGTCAGGGGGCTTCTACAATGAGCAGTTCTTC. It is translated as CASSAKRGSGGFYNEQFF.

The chain combines TRBV2 with TRBJ2-2; 11 bases map to TRBD2. The CDR3 loop spans 15 amino acids. Germline V gives CDR1 SNHLY, CDR2 FYNNEI. Trimming at V came to 9 bases and at J to 3 bases, leaving 6 bases not matched to a gene. The DNA of the CDR3 is TGTGCCAGGCAAGAGACTAGCGGGGACACCGGGGAGCTGTTTTTT. It is translated as CARQETSGDTGELFF.

J is TRBJ2-1 and V is TRBV2; D gene uncertain. The germline CDR1 and CDR2 sequences are SNHLY and FYNNEI. V lost 1 base and J lost 5, with 9 bases in between. The CDR3 loop spans 14 amino acids. CDR3 in amino acids: CASSEGALDNEQFF. For the CDR3, the DNA is TGTGCCAGCAGTGAAGGAGCTTTGGACAATGAGCAGTTCTTC.

This clone showed up just a few times. The gene calls are TRBV6-1 and TRBJ1-5; D ambiguous. V lost 0 bases, J lost 9 bases, and 12 bases lay in between. The CDR3 consists of 14 residues. Germline CDR1 reads MNHNS; CDR2 reads SASEGT. CDR3: CASSEAGWTRPQHF. CDR3 coding DNA: TGTGCCAGCAGTGAAGCTGGGTGGACTCGGCCCCAGCATTTT.

The chain has TRBV27 and TRBJ1-1, with D unresolved. CDR1 and CDR2 from the germline V gene are MNHEY and SMNVEV (reference sequence). V lost 1 base and J lost 5, with 8 bases in between. The CDR3 length is 13 residues. The CDR3 bases are TGTGCCAGCAGTTTATTCCGGGGAACTGAAGCTTTCTTT. Its translation: CASSLFRGTEAFF.

The J gene is TRBJ2-7, the V gene TRBV18; TRBD1 matches 7 bases. Germline CDR1 KGHSH, CDR2 LQKENI. Trimming removed 3 bases from V and 3 bases from J; junction bases left unmatched: 8. This CDR3 region has 15 residues. The CDR3 sequence: CASSPFWTGFYEQYF. The CDR3 nucleotides read TGTGCCAGCTCACCTTTTTGGACAGGATTCTACGAGCAGTACTTC.

V and J are TRBV29-1 and TRBJ2-7; TRBD2 might be the D (6 bases). CDR1 and CDR2 from the germline V gene are SQVTM and ANQGSEA. The CDR3 loop spans 14 amino acids. V lost 4 bases to trimming and J lost 2 bases, with 15 bases between them. Here the CDR3 DNA reads TGCAGCGTTGTGGGAACGGGAGCAGCCTACGAGCAGTACTTC. Its translation: CSVVGTGAAYEQYF.

To note about this clone: This sample also contains other DNA sequences that code for the same CDR3. This chain uses TRBV19 with TRBJ2-3, with 7 bases identical to TRBD2. The CDR3 is 15 residues long. The germline V gene encodes CDR1 LNHDA and CDR2 SQIVND (reference sequence). With 2 bases clipped from V and 4 bases from J, the junction kept 6 bases outside the gene matches. The CDR3: CASSISGAGADTQYF. CDR3 sequence (DNA): TGTGCCAGTAGTATATCCGGGGCGGGGGCAGATACGCAGTATTTT. The variable domain in full, with the rest retrieved from reference TRBV19 and TRBJ2-3, is DGGITQSPKYLFRKEGQNVTLSCEQNLNHDAMYWYRQDPGQGLRLIYYSQIVNDFQKGDIAEGYSVSREKKESFPLTVTSAQKNPTAFYLCASSISGAGADTQYFGPGTRLTVL.

This clone was detected a few times. The chain is built from TRBV28 and TRBJ2-4; 7 nucleotides agree with TRBD1. V lost 4 bases to trimming and J lost 3 bases; unmatched junction nucleotides: 12. CDR3 length: 17 residues. Germline-derived CDR1 and CDR2 are MDHEN and SYDVKM. The CDR3 DNA follows: TGTGCCAGCAGTTCCAGCGCGACCTCAGGGGGCAAAAACATTCAGTACTTC. Translated: CASSSSATSGGKNIQYF.

This clone has just one count. This chain joins TRBV11-1 and TRBJ2-5; maybe TRBD2 (5 bases). The germline CDR1 and CDR2 sequences are SGHAT and FQDESV (reference sequence). V gave up 5 bases and J gave up 1 base, with 11 bases separating them. The CDR3 is 14 amino acids. CDR3 residues: CASSVRATQETQYF. The CDR3 DNA sequence: TGTGCCAGCAGCGTGCGGGCCACCCAAGAGACCCAGTACTTC.

This chain links TRBV6-5 with TRBJ2-7; TRBD2 aligns across 12 bases. The V gene's germline CDR1 is MNHEY and CDR2 SVGAGI. V gave up 6 bases and J gave up 0 bases; unmatched junction bases: 3. The CDR3 length is 15 residues. Written as DNA, the CDR3 is TGTGCCAGCAGCGTACTAGCGGGAGGCTCCTACGAGCAGTACTTC. Residues: CASSVLAGGSYEQYF.

This clone has a handful of counts. The chain is built from TRBV7-3 and TRBJ2-3, with TRBD1 matching over 9 bases. The CDR3 covers 17 residues. J gave up 2 bases and V 4 bases, and 10 bases lay outside the gene matches. The germline V gene has CDR1 SGHTA and CDR2 FQGTGA. The CDR3 DNA sequence: TGTGCCAGCAGCTCTCCCACCCGGGACAGGGCCACAGATACGCAGTATTTT. This codes for CASSSPTRDRATDTQYF.

The chain joins TRBV6-5 to TRBJ1-3; 7 nucleotides line up with TRBD1. The germline V gene encodes CDR1 MNHEY and CDR2 SVGAGI. The CDR3 consists of 14 residues. J gave up 4 bases and V 7 bases, and 7 bases lay outside the gene matches. The CDR3 loop is CASTQGGSGNTIYF. The CDR3 nucleotides are TGTGCCAGCACCCAGGGGGGATCCGGAAACACCATATATTTT.

J is TRBJ2-7 and V is TRBV28; perhaps D is TRBD1 or TRBD2 (5 bases each). Trimming took 10 bases from V and 1 from J, leaving 8 bases between them. Germline V gene lookup returns CDR1 MDHEN and CDR2 SYDVKM. CDR3 length equals 11 residues. CDR3 in DNA: TGTGCCACCAGGGAGTCCTACGAGCAGTACTTC. Encoded protein: CATRESYEQYF.

V is TRBV7-8 and J is TRBJ2-5, with D possibly being TRBD2 (6 bases). The J call may not be correct, given that the DNA end is closer to TRBJ2-7. The germline CDR1 and CDR2 sequences are SGHVS and FQNEAQ. The CDR3 is made up of 15 amino acids. DNA for the CDR3: TGTGCCAGCAGCGGCCGGGGGAGGTTCTCCTACGAGCAGTACTTC. Protein product: CASSGRGRFSYEQYF.

The rearrangement uses TRBV14 and TRBJ1-1; tentatively, D is TRBD1 (5 bases). Trimming shortened V by 3 bases and J by 4 bases, and 12 bases separated the two germline ends. This CDR3 is built from 14 residues. CDR1 and CDR2 from the germline V gene are SGHDN and FVKESK. The CDR3 DNA follows: TGTGCCAGCAGCCATAGAGGGGTGGGCACTGAAGCTTTCTTT. It codes for CASSHRGVGTEAFF.